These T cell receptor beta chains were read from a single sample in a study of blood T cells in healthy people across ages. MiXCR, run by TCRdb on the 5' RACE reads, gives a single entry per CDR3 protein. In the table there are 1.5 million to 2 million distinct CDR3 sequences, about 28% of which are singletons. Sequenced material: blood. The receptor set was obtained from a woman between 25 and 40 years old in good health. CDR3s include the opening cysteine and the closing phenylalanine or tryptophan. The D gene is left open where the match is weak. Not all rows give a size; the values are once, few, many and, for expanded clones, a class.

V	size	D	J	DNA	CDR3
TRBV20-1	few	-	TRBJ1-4	TGCAGTGCTAGAATTTGGGACGGAGGCCGTGAAAAACTGTTTTTT	CSARIWDGGREKLFF
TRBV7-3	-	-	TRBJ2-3	TGTGCCAGCAGCTTAACGGGGGGGGCCGGCACAGATACGCAGTATTTT	CASSLTGGAGTDTQYF
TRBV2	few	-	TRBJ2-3	TGTGCCAGCAGTACATACGGGAGCACAGATACGCAGTATTTT	CASSTYGSTDTQYF
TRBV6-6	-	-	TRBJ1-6	TGTGCCAGCAGTTACGAACAGGGATGGTCACCCCTCCACTTT	CASSYEQGWSPLHF
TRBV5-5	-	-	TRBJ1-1	TGTGCCAGCAGCTTGTCGGCGGCTACCACTGAAGCTTTCTTT	CASSLSAATTEAFF
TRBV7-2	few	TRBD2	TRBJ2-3	TGTGCCAGCAGCTTAGTTGTTACGGGAGGGAATACGCAGTATTTT	CASSLVVTGGNTQYF
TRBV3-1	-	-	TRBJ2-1	TGTGCCAGCAGCCTGGGACCGAGCGCGTACAATGAGCAGTTCTTC	CASSLGPSAYNEQFF
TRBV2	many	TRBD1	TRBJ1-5	TGTGCCAGCAGTGGGGACAGGGGACAGCCCCAGCATTTT	CASSGDRGQPQHF
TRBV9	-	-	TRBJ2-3	TGTGCCAGCAGCGGGGGGGACTCAGATACGCAGTATTTT	CASSGGDSDTQYF
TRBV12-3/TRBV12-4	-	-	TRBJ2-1	TGTGCCAGCAGTTTAAAGGGACTCCATGAGCAGTTCTTC	CASSLKGLHEQFF
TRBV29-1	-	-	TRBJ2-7	TGCAGCGTTTCGGGGGCGGGCGAGCAGTACTTC	CSVSGAGEQYF
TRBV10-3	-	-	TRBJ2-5	TGTGCCACCAGTGATTTGACGCAGGACCAAGAGACCCAGTACTTC	CATSDLTQDQETQYF
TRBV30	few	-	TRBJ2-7	TGTGCCTGGGGGGGGACCTACGAGCAGTACTTC	CAWGGTYEQYF
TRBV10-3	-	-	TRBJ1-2	TGTGCCATCAGGCCGGGCTTTCCGACGGGAGGCTACACCTTC	CAIRPGFPTGGYTF
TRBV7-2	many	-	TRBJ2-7	TGTGCCAGCAGCCGAATCCCACACGAGCAGTACTTC	CASSRIPHEQYF
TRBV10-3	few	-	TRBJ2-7	TGTGCCATCAGTGATCGCGGAAGGGACTTCGAGCAGTACTTC	CAISDRGRDFEQYF
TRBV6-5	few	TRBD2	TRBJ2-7	TGTGCCAGCAGGGCGGGACTAGGCGGTTACGAGCAGTACTTC	CASRAGLGGYEQYF
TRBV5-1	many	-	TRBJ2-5	TGTGCCAGCAGCTTGCAAGGGGAGACCCAGTACTTC	CASSLQGETQYF
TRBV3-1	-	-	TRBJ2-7	TGTGCCAGCAGCCAAGCTGGGACCTCCTACAATGAGCAGTACTTC	CASSQAGTSYNEQYF
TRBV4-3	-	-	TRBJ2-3	TGCGCCAGCAGCCTCCAGGACGGCGTAGATACGCAGTATTTT	CASSLQDGVDTQYF
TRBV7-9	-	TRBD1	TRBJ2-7	TGTGCCAGCAGCGCTCGACAGGGGTCCTACGAGCAGGACTTC	CASSARQGSYEQDF
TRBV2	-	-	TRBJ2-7	TGTGCCAGCAGTGCGATACAGGGTATCTACGAGCAGTACTTC	CASSAIQGIYEQYF
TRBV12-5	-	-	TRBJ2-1	TGTGCTAGTGGGACAGTCTACAATGAGCAGTTCTTC	CASGTVYNEQFF
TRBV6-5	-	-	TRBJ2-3	TGTGCCAGCAGCGAAGACAGGTATACGCAGTATTTT	CASSEDRYTQYF
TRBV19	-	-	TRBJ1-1	TGTGCCAGCCGCCCTGAGATGAACACTGAAGCTTTCTTT	CASRPEMNTEAFF
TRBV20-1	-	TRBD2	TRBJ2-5	TGCAGTGCCCGGACTAGCGGGGGAGGGGGTCAGGAGACCCAGTACTTC	CSARTSGGGGQETQYF
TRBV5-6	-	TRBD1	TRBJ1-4	TGTGCCAGCAGCTTCTGGACAGGGGTTAATGAAAAACTGTTTTTT	CASSFWTGVNEKLFF
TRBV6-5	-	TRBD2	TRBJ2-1	TGTGCCAGCAGTTTAGCGGGGGGCGATCAGTTCTTC	CASSLAGGDQFF
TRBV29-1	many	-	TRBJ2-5	TGCAGCGTTGATGGCGCTGGACATCGAGAGACCCAGTACTTC	CSVDGAGHRETQYF
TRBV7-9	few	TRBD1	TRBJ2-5	TGTGCCAGCAGCTTAGTCCCGGACAGGTACCAAGAGACCCAGTACTTC	CASSLVPDRYQETQYF
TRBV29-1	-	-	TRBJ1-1	TGCAGCGTTGTCACACTCACTGAAGCTTTCTTT	CSVVTLTEAFF
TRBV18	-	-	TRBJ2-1	TGTGCCAGCTCACCGGGGGCTGACGAGCAGTTCTTC	CASSPGADEQFF
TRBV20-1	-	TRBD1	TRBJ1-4	TGCAGTGCGACACAGGGGGGGGATGAAAAACTGTTTTTT	CSATQGGDEKLFF
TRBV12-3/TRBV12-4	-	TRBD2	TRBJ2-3	TGTGCCAGCAGTTTTCTAGCGGGGGAGATTTTCGGCACAGATGCGCAGTATTTT	CASSFLAGEIFGTDAQYF
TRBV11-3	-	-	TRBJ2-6	TGTGCCTGCAGCTTGGCTGGGGCCAACGTCCTGACTTTC	CACSLAGANVLTF